Sequencing of this TCR beta chain was carried out in a study of cytomegalovirus exposure and HLA in healthy donors. The PCR employed 60 Vbeta primers together with 13 Jbeta primers. Sequencing used immunoSEQ multiplex PCR; TCRdb keeps in-frame clones, though not all of them. The repertoire consists of 170,000 or so clones, with around 80% occurring once and the leading ten covering about 1.5%. Germline CDR1 reads KGHSH; CDR2 reads LQKENI. The V and J ends lost 0 bases and 4 bases, in that order; junction bases with no gene match: 5. This CDR3 has 16 residues. This sequence was found in a woman in her thirties in good health and CMV-seropositive. The J gene is TRBJ1-2, the V gene TRBV18; 10 bases line up with TRBD1. Sequencing input: PBMCs. The CDR3 nucleotides read TGTGCCAGCTCACCACCGGGACAGGGGCTCGTCTATGGCTACACCTTC. It encodes CASSPPGQGLVYGYTF.